The text below deals with one T cell receptor beta chain. This clonotype appeared a few times. Its cognate antigen has yet to be identified. Nothing much larger sits one base from this clone, and base qualities are not available. The data derive from a study of post-analysis software for immune sequencing data (dated by TCRdb to 2013 to 2016). For context, the study as a whole: Relapsing-remitting, secondary progressive and progressive-relapsing multiple sclerosis were recorded as disease courses, and subtype annotation was lacking for some patients. The multiple sclerosis patient repertoires were compared with ten to eleven previously published healthy control repertoires from donors aged 6 to 25 years. A subset of samples was prepared in parallel using single-end sample barcoding, then pooled and co-amplified after Illumina adapter ligation. Broader findings and caveats from the paper: The control group was slightly older than the multiple sclerosis patient group. When samples were clustered directly using the F measure, samples prepared in the same batch co-clustered strongly, which prompted a batch-effect correction. Significantly higher frequencies in patients than in controls were found for five TRBV segments, including TRBV5-6, TRBV5-1 and TRBV20-1. Normalized Chao1 diversity was significantly lower in multiple sclerosis patients than controls, suggesting substantial peripheral T-cell clonal expansion.

The CDR3 sequence holds 12 residues, the cysteine and phenylalanine included. Only the CDR3 part of the read is kept: 36 bases, read in frame from the first base. The V end loses 6 bases and the J end loses 5 bases, and a stretch of 9 bases separates them. Looking up the germline V gene yields CDR1 MDHEN and CDR2 SYDVKM. TCR beta repertoires were profiled from peripheral blood of over 10 young patients with multiple sclerosis to demonstrate the VDJtools post-analysis software. Multiple sclerosis patients were children and adolescents aged 6 to 15 years. The library relied on PCR. Sequencer: Illumina HiSeq 2500. Unique molecular identifiers were incorporated into TCR beta cDNA libraries to reduce PCR and sequencing biases. Per 1 to 10 million input T cells, some 500,000 cDNA molecules were obtained, such that each molecule approximated one T cell. Patient libraries were prepared and sequenced with the same protocol used for the earlier healthy control dataset. Samples belonging to the same batch were prepared together, multiplexed and sequenced on a shared HiSeq lane. For the original study's pipeline: Raw barcoded reads were processed with MIGEC, and single-read molecular identifier groups were discarded before consensus assembly and CDR3 extraction. Clonotype tables were post-analysed with VDJtools, and diversity was normalized by down-sampling all datasets to the smallest sample size. In repertoire overlap clustering, CDR3 amino acid sequences, but not nucleotide sequences, were matched to correct batch-related cross-sample contamination. The public reads were reprocessed in TCRdb via fastp at Q25 and MiXCR, keeping in-frame beta chains. For every CDR3 protein sequence, its rows merge into one entry that carries the most common genes and DNA. The V and J calls and clone size come from TCRdb's table, not from the authors' own analysis. This sample holds about 800,000 distinct CDR3 sequences; 30% were observed only once. The ten largest make up around 0.55% of the sample.

The receptor was derived from a girl aged 5 to 17 with multiple sclerosis. The sequence is built from TRBV28 and TRBJ2-3, with no D gene named confidently. Sequencing input: blood. The CDR3 protein: CASSVLRDTQYF. The bases read TGTGCCAGCAGCGTTCTGAGAGATACGCAGTATTTT.